This passage covers 31 T cell receptor beta chains from one sample sequenced in a study of blood T cells in healthy people across ages. Sample-barcoded 5' priming and a J-beta primer mix drove a second PCR of about 6 to 12 cycles. TCRdb re-analysed the 5' RACE reads in MiXCR, keeping a single row per CDR3 protein. The data contain about 640,000 distinct CDR3 sequences, roughly three fifths of them seen just once; the ten biggest clones take up more than 35%. The specimen sequenced was blood. The receptor source for this set is a man aged 55 to 70 in good health.

The J gene is TRBJ2-1, the V gene TRBV25-1, with TRBD1 matching 7 bases. V lost 7 bases to trimming and J lost 4 bases; unmatched junction nucleotides: 4. The CDR3 has 13 residues. Germline V gives CDR1 MGHDK, CDR2 SYGVNS. CDR3 sequence reads: CASTGTVYNEQFF. The CDR3 nucleotides read TGTGCCAGCACAGGGACAGTGTACAATGAGCAGTTCTTC. Full variable domain (missing parts from reference TRBV25-1 and TRBJ2-1): EADIYQTPRYLVIGTGKKITLECSQTMGHDKMYWYQQDPGMELHLIHYSYGVNSTEKGDLSSESTVSRIRTEHFPLTLESARPSHTSQYLCASTGTVYNEQFFGPGTRLTVL.

The V call is TRBV29-1, the J call TRBJ2-5, with a weak D call TRBD1 (6 bases). The CDR3 contains 12 residues. Trimming removed 5 bases at V and 5 bases at J, with 12 bases between. Germline V gene lookup returns CDR1 SQVTM and CDR2 ANQGSEA. The CDR3: CSVNTGPETQYF. The CDR3 nucleotides are TGCAGCGTTAATACAGGGCCGGAGACCCAGTACTTC.

The chain combines TRBV6-2 or TRBV6-3 with TRBJ2-1; 9 nucleotides line up with TRBD1. The CDR3 spans 15 residues. J gave up 2 bases and V 6 bases, and 5 bases lay outside the gene matches. Germline CDR1 MNHEY, CDR2 SVGEGT. The CDR3 nucleotides are TGTGCCAGCAGGCGACAGGGGGTGGCCTACAATGAGCAGTTCTTC. This gives the protein CASRRQGVAYNEQFF.

The chain couples TRBV28 to TRBJ1-4; the match to TRBD1 covers 9 bases. The V gene's germline CDR1 is MDHEN and CDR2 SYDVKM. V lost 3 bases and J lost 6; bases outside the gene matches: 5. The CDR3 spans 15 residues. CDR3 in DNA: TGTGCCAGCAGTTTTTCTGGACAGGGGTATGAAAAACTGTTTTTT. Translation: CASSFSGQGYEKLFF.

The chain links TRBV28 to TRBJ2-7; D gene ambiguous. Trimming cost V 8 bases and J 8 bases, with 16 bases left between them. The CDR3 is made up of 12 amino acids. The germline V gene has CDR1 MDHEN and CDR2 SYDVKM. The CDR3 region is CASGRKGAKQYF. The DNA for the CDR3 is TGTGCCAGCGGTAGGAAAGGTGCGAAGCAGTACTTC. Full variable domain (rest looked up from reference TRBV28 and TRBJ2-7): DVKVTQSSRYLVKRTGEKVFLECVQDMDHENMFWYRQDPGLGLRLIYFSYDVKMKEKGDIPEGYSVSREKKERFSLILESASTNQTSMYLCASGRKGAKQYFGPGTRLTVT.

This chain joins TRBV10-3 and TRBJ2-1, with TRBD2 as a possible D gene (7 bases). Trimming took 4 bases from V and 4 from J, leaving 14 bases between them. This CDR3 comprises 15 residues. Looked up from germline, CDR1 is ENHRY and CDR2 is SYGVKD. CDR3 amino acids: CAISGGGGSYNEQFF. The CDR3 region has the DNA TGTGCCATCAGTGGGGGGGGCGGCTCATACAATGAGCAGTTCTTC.

V gene TRBV2 combines with J gene TRBJ2-5, with D possibly matching TRBD2 (5 bases). Trimming took off 7 bases at V and 7 bases at J, with 16 bases between the two ends. The CDR3 is 13 residues long. The germline gives CDR1 SNHLY, CDR2 FYNNEI. As DNA, the CDR3 is TGTGCCAGCAAAAGCGGCAGTAGGTCGACCCAGTACTTC. Its protein is CASKSGSRSTQYF.

J is TRBJ1-2 and V is TRBV12-3 or TRBV12-4, with 10 bases lining up with TRBD1. The ends lost 7 bases at V and 4 bases at J; junction bases unmatched: 12. CDR3 size: 16 residues. The CDR3 coding sequence is TGTGCCAGCACCCTAGTCCCGGGACAGGGGATCTATGGCTACACCTTC. This codes for CASTLVPGQGIYGYTF.

The chain couples TRBV5-1 to TRBJ1-2; 8 bases align to TRBD1. The CDR3 contains 15 residues. Looked up from germline, CDR1 is SGHRS and CDR2 is YFSETQ. With V trimmed by 0 bases and J by 2 bases, 3 bases remained unmatched. CDR3 bases: TGCGCCAGCAGCTTGGGGACAGGGATGAACTATGGCTACACCTTC. Protein: CASSLGTGMNYGYTF.

This clonotype was detected ten times or more. This rearrangement joins TRBV20-1 to TRBJ1-4; tentative D call: TRBD1 (5 bases). CDR1 and CDR2 (germline): DFQATT, SNEGSKA (reference sequence). This CDR3 has 15 residues. Trimming pared 0 bases from V and 4 bases from J, leaving 12 bases between. In nucleotides, the CDR3 is TGCAGTGCTAGAGATCAGACCGGGGGTAATGAAAAACTGTTTTTT. This translates into CSARDQTGGNEKLFF.

Worth noting for this clonotype: Since a much larger clone is just one base distant, this may be a read error. The rearrangement joins TRBV29-1 to TRBJ1-2, with a possible D match to TRBD1 (6 bases). The CDR3 spans 11 residues. The germline gives CDR1 SQVTM, CDR2 ANQGSEA. The CDR3 DNA is TGCAGAGGCACAGGGAACGATGGCTACACCTTC. As protein: CRGTGNDGYTF.

This chain connects TRBV5-1 to TRBJ2-7, with a possible D match to TRBD2 (6 bases). V lost 2 bases and J lost 3, with 15 bases in between. The CDR3 runs 15 residues. CDR1 is SGHRS and CDR2 is YFSETQ in the germline V gene. The CDR3 bases are TGCGCCAGCAGCTTATGGGGTGACGGGGGCTACGAGCAGTACTTC. It translates to CASSLWGDGGYEQYF.

The chain links TRBV6-5 to TRBJ2-3; D possibly corresponds to TRBD2 (6 bases). The CDR3 covers 15 residues. CDR1 is MNHEY and CDR2 is SVGAGI in the germline V gene. Trimming cost V 6 bases and J 3 bases, with 16 bases left between them. The CDR3 nucleotides read TGTGCCAGCAGGCCCCGGGAGATGTGGACAGATACGCAGTATTTT. Translated, it gives CASRPREMWTDTQYF.

This clonotype was recorded many times. The chain has TRBV18 and TRBJ1-4, with TRBD1 identical over 9 bases. CDR1 KGHSH and CDR2 LQKENI come from the germline V gene. Germline trimming cut 1 base from V and 11 bases from J; bases unmatched to any gene: 8. This CDR3 is 15 amino acids long. The CDR3 nucleotides are TGTGCCAGCTCACCACTGCCCGGGACAGGGATTAAACTGTTTTTT. Its translation: CASSPLPGTGIKLFF.

This clonotype was counted a few times. The rearrangement uses TRBV6-5 and TRBJ2-4; D unresolved. Germline V lookup: CDR1 MNHEY, CDR2 SVGAGI. V was cut by 4 bases and J by 2 bases, with 3 bases left in between. This CDR3 has 12 residues. The CDR3 protein is CASSLTKNIQYF. CDR3 DNA sequence: TGTGCCAGCAGTTTAACCAAAAACATTCAGTACTTC.

A few counts support this clonotype. The CDR3 region is CASRPNNSPLHF. CDR3 DNA sequence: TGTGCCAGCAGACCTAATAATTCACCCCTCCACTTT. The rearrangement links TRBV12-3 or TRBV12-4 to TRBJ1-6, with D unresolved. The CDR3 is 12 amino acids. The V end lost 6 bases, the J end lost 5 bases, and 5 bases lay between the germline ends.

The chain couples TRBV12-3 or TRBV12-4 to TRBJ2-3; 11 bases match TRBD2. After removal of 5 bases from V and 10 bases from J, the junction contained 11 bases not matched to a gene. The CDR3 extends over 15 amino acids. The CDR3 region is CASSPSGGPNSPQYF. The DNA for the CDR3 is TGTGCCAGCAGTCCTAGCGGGGGGCCTAATAGCCCGCAGTATTTT.

This clonotype turned up a few times. This chain links TRBV7-2 with TRBJ1-6; 7 bases line up with TRBD1. This CDR3 has 20 residues. V gave up 1 base and J gave up 4 bases; unmatched junction bases: 16. CDR1 and CDR2 from the germline V gene are SGHTA and FQGNSA. CDR3 in DNA: TGTGCCAGCAGCTTAGGTTCTATCGGGCTATCGGGACAGTATAATTCACCCCTCCACTTT. Amino acid sequence: CASSLGSIGLSGQYNSPLHF.

V usage is TRBV10-3 and J usage is TRBJ1-4; D gene uncertain. This CDR3 is built from 15 residues. The germline gives CDR1 ENHRY, CDR2 SYGVKD. Trimming removed 4 bases from V and 3 bases from J, with 12 bases in between. The CDR3 sequence is CAISATAGSNEKLFF. In DNA, the CDR3 is TGTGCCATCAGTGCGACGGCGGGTTCTAATGAAAAACTGTTTTTT.

This clonotype was detected ten times or more. V gene TRBV24-1 combines with J gene TRBJ2-2; D might be TRBD2 (5 bases). The V gene's germline CDR1 is KGHDR and CDR2 SFDVKD. V was cut by 3 bases and J by 0 bases, with 10 bases left in between. This CDR3 is 16 amino acids long. CDR3 sequence reads: CATSDVDSTNTGELFF. CDR3 bases: TGTGCCACCAGTGATGTGGACTCCACGAACACCGGGGAGCTGTTTTTT.

The genes are TRBV5-1 and TRBJ2-5, with TRBD2 matching over 8 bases. This CDR3 spans 15 amino acids. Germline CDR1 is SGHRS and CDR2 is YFSETQ. The trim removed 2 bases at V and 5 bases at J, leaving 8 bases unmatched. CDR3 sequence (DNA): TGCGCCAGCAGCTTTGTTCCTAGCGGGCTGGAGACCCAGTACTTC. Its protein product is CASSFVPSGLETQYF.

This clonotype was picked up a small number of times. This rearrangement joins TRBV29-1 to TRBJ2-2; 7 bases align to TRBD1. Germline V gene lookup returns CDR1 SQVTM and CDR2 ANQGSEA. The CDR3 loop spans 15 amino acids. V shed 3 bases, J shed 2 bases, and the junction held 6 bases outside the gene matches. The CDR3 sequence: CSVDPAGGNTGELFF. CDR3 nucleotides: TGCAGCGTTGACCCCGCAGGGGGTAACACCGGGGAGCTGTTTTTT.

In its sample, this clonotype was seen a few times. The rearrangement joins TRBV20-1 to TRBJ2-5; 13 bases agree with TRBD2. The V and J ends lost 1 base and 2 bases, in that order; junction bases with no gene match: 4. From germline, CDR1 is DFQATT and CDR2 SNEGSKA (reference sequence). The CDR3 extends over 16 amino acids. Here the CDR3 DNA reads TGCAGTGCTAGAGTAGGGGGACTAGCGGGGCAAGAGACCCAGTACTTC. It encodes CSARVGGLAGQETQYF.

V is TRBV24-1 and J is TRBJ2-1; 8 nucleotides agree with TRBD1. Germline-derived CDR1 and CDR2 are KGHDR and SFDVKD. The CDR3 spans 15 residues. V gave up 5 bases and J gave up 15 bases; unmatched junction bases: 17. CDR3 DNA: TGTGCCACCAGTGGCCCCGATGACAGGGGTTCGGGGCCGTTCTTC. Amino acids: CATSGPDDRGSGPFF.

The genes are TRBV4-1 and TRBJ2-5; possible D gene TRBD1, 6 bases. There are 14 residues in the CDR3. Looked up from germline, CDR1 is MGHRA and CDR2 is YSYEKL. Trimming shortened V by 3 bases and J by 5 bases, and 13 bases separated the two germline ends. CDR3 sequence (DNA): TGCGCCAGCAGCCAGGCTCATAGGGGGGAGACCCAGTACTTC. Residues: CASSQAHRGETQYF.

This clonotype was found a few times. The rearrangement uses TRBV10-3 and TRBJ2-5; D gene ambiguous. Trimming pared 0 bases from V and 1 base from J, leaving 15 bases between. The CDR3 runs 17 residues. CDR1 is ENHRY, CDR2 SYGVKD, per germline. The CDR3 coding sequence is TGTGCCATCAGTGAGTCGATAAGTGGCCTAACCCAAGAGACCCAGTACTTC. Residues: CAISESISGLTQETQYF.

The DNA for the CDR3 is TGCGCCAGCAGCTTGAACAGGGCCGCTGAAGCTTTCTTT. Translation gives CASSLNRAAEAFF. J is TRBJ1-1 and V is TRBV5-1; D may be TRBD1 (6 bases). This CDR3 comprises 13 residues. Trimming removed 1 base from V and 6 bases from J, with 10 bases in between. CDR1 is SGHRS, CDR2 YFSETQ, per germline.

J is TRBJ2-5 and V is TRBV5-1, with 11 bases matching TRBD2. From germline, CDR1 is SGHRS and CDR2 YFSETQ. Trimming at V came to 6 bases and at J to 5 bases, leaving 12 bases not matched to a gene. The CDR3 runs 16 residues. For the CDR3, the DNA is TGCGCCAGCAACGATAATAGCGGGGGGGCCTGGGAGACCCAGTACTTC. Translation gives CASNDNSGGAWETQYF.

The chain recombines TRBV3-1 with TRBJ2-7, with a weak D call TRBD1 (6 bases). The DNA matches TRBJ2-5 better at its end, which makes the J call doubtful. Germline V gene lookup returns CDR1 LGHDT and CDR2 YNNKEL (reference sequence). The CDR3 has 15 residues. This CDR3 is CASSQDHARGETQYF. The CDR3 nucleotides are TGTGCCAGCAGCCAAGACCACGCCAGGGGAGAGACCCAGTACTTC.

This clonotype has only a few counts. The chain is built from TRBV20-1 and TRBJ2-7; TRBD1 is a possible D gene (5 bases). Germline CDR1 reads DFQATT; CDR2 reads SNEGSKA (reference sequence). The CDR3 is made up of 11 amino acids. The V gene lost 5 bases and the J gene lost 3 bases, with 8 bases spanning the gap. The CDR3 bases are TGCAGTGCTGTGCAGGGCTACGAGCAGTACTTC. Protein sequence: CSAVQGYEQYF.

The genes are TRBV21-1 and TRBJ2-7; the table's D call TRBD1 went unverified against the DNA. TRBV21-1 is annotated as a pseudogene. The CDR3 is 16 residues long. The CDR3 nucleotides read TGTGGCAGCAGCAAATGGGGACGGATGGCAATCTACGAGCAGTACTTC. Residues: CGSSKWGRMAIYEQYF.